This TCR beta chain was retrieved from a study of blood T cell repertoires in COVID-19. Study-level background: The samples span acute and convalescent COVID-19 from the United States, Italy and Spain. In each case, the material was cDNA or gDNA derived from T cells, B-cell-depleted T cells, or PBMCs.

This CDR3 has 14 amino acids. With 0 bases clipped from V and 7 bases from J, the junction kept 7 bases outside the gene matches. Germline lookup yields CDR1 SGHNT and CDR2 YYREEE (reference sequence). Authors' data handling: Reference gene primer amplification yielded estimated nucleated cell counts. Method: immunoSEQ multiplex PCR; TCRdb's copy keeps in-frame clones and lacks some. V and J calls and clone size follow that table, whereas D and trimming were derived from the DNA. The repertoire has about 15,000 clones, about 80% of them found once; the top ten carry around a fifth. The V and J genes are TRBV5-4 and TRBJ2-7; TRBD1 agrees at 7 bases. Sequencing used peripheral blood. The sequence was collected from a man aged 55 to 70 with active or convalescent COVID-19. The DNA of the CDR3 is TGTGCCAGCAGCTTGGAATCAGGGGGTAGTGAGCAGTACTTC. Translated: CASSLESGGSEQYF. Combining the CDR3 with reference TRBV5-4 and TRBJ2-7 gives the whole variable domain ETGVTQSPTHLIKTRGQQVTLRCSSQSGHNTVSWYQQALGQGPQFIFQYYREEENGRGNFPPRFSGLQFPNYSSELNVNALELDDSALYLCASSLESGGSEQYFGPGTRLTVT.